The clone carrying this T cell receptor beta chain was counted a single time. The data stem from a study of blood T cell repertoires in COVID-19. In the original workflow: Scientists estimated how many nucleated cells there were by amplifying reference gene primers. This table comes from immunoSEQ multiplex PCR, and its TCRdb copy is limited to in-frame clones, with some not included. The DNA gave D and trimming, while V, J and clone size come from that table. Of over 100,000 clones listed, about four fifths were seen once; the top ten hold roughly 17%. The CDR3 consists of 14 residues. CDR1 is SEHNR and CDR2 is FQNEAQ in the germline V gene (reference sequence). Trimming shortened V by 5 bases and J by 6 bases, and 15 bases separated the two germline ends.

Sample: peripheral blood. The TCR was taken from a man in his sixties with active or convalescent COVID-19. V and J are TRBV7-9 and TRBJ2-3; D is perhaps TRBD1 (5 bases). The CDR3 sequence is CASSAYQGIDTQYF. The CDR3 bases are TGTGCCAGCAGCGCCTACCAGGGTATTGATACGCAGTATTTT.